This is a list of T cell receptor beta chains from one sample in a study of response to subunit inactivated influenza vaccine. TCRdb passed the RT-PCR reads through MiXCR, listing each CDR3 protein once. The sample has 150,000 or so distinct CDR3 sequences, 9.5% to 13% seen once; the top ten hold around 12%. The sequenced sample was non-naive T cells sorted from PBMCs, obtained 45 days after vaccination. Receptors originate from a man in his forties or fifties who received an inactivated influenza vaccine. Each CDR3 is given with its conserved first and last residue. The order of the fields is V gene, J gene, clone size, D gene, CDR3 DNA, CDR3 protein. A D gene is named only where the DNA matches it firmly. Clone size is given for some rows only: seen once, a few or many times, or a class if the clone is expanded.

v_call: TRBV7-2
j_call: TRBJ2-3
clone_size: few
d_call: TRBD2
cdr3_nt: TGTGCCAGCAGCTTACTGGGTAGCGGGAGGACAGATACGCAGTATTTT
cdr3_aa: CASSLLGSGRTDTQYF

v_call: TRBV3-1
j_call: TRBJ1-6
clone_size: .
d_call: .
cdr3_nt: TGTGCCAGCAGCTCAGAGGGAGAATATTCACCCCTCCACTTT
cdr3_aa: CASSSEGEYSPLHF

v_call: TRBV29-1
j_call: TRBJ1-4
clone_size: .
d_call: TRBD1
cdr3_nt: TGCAGCGTTGACCCAGGGGGGGGTGAAAAACTGTTTTTT
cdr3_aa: CSVDPGGGEKLFF

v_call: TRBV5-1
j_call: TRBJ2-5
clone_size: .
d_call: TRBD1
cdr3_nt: TGCGCCAGCAGCCAGGGGGTAGCTTCCGTAAAAGAGACCCAGTACTTC
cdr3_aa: CASSQGVASVKETQYF

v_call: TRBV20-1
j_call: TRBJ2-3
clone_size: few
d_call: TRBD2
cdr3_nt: TGCAGTGCTAGTGGCTTAGCGGGGGATATGACTAGCACAGATACGCAGTATTTT
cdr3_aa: CSASGLAGDMTSTDTQYF

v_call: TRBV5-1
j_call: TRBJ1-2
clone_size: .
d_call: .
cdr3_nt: TGCGCCAGCAGCTTGGCGTCAGGGGAAGGTGGCTACACCTTC
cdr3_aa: CASSLASGEGGYTF

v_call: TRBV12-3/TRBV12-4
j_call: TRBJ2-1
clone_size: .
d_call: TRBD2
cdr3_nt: TGTGCCAGCAGTTTAGTAGCGGGGGGGCACAATGAGCACTTCTTC
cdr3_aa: CASSLVAGGHNEHFF

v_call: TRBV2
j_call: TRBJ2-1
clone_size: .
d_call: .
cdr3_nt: TGTGCCAGCACGAGGACCGAACTATACAATGAGCAGTTCTTC
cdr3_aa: CASTRTELYNEQFF

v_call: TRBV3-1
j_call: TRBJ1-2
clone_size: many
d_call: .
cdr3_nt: TGTGCCAGCAGCCGCGCCATGGACTATGGCTACACCTTC
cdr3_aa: CASSRAMDYGYTF

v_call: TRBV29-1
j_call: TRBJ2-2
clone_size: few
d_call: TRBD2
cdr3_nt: TGCAGCGTCCTTGGGATAGCGGGAGGTACCGGGGAGCTGTTTTTT
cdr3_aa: CSVLGIAGGTGELFF

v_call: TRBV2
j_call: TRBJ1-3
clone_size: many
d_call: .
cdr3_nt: TGTGCCAGCAGCGTCGACAGCTCTGGAAACACCATATATTTT
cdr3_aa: CASSVDSSGNTIYF

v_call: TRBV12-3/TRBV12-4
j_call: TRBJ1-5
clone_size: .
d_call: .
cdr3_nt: TGTGCCAGCAGTTTTACGGCTGGCAATCAGCCCCAGCATTTT
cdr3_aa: CASSFTAGNQPQHF

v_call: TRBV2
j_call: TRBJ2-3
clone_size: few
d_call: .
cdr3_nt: TGTGCCAGCCAGTTAAGTAGGCAGTATTTT
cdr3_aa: CASQLSRQYF

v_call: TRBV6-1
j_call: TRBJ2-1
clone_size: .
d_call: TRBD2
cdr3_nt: TGTGCCAGCAGCCGACTAGCGGGGAGGTCCTACAATGAGCAGTTCTTC
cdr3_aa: CASSRLAGRSYNEQFF

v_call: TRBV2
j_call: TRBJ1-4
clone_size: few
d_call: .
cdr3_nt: TGTGCCAGCATCGTCTCCTTGGGGATTCTGGGCGAAAAACTGTTTTTT
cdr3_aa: CASIVSLGILGEKLFF

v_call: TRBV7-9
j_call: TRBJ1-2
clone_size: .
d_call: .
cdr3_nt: TGTGCCAGCAGCGGGACACCTGGGGCCTATGGCTACACCTTC
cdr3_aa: CASSGTPGAYGYTF

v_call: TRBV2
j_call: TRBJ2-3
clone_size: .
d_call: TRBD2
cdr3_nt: TGTGCCAGCAGTGGCGGACTAGCGGTTGGCACAGATACGCAGTATTTT
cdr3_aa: CASSGGLAVGTDTQYF

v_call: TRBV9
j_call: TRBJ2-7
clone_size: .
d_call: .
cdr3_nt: TGTGCCAGCAGCGTAAACCCGGGCTACGAGCAGTACTTC
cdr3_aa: CASSVNPGYEQYF

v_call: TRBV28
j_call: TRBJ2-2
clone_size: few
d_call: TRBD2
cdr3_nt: TGTGCCAGCAGCACTATCGTAGCGGGCAACACCGGGGAGCTGTTTTTT
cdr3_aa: CASSTIVAGNTGELFF

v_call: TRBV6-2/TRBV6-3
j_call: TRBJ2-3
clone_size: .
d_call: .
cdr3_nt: TGTGCCAGCAGTCGCGGCCGCTCAGATACGCAGTATTTT
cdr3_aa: CASSRGRSDTQYF

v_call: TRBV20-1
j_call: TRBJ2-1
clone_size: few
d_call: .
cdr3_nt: TGCAGTGCTCCCGGGACAACTGAGAGGAATGAGCAGTTCTTC
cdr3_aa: CSAPGTTERNEQFF

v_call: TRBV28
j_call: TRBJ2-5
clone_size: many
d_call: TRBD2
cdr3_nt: TGTGCCAGCAGCCCCCAACTAGCGGGAGGGCAAGAGACCCAGTACTTC
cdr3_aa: CASSPQLAGGQETQYF

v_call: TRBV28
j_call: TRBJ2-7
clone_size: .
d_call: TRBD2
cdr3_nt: TGTGCCAGCAGTCTCAGGTTGGGACTAGCGGGATCCCGTCGGCTAAAGGAGCAGTACTTC
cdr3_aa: CASSLRLGLAGSRRLKEQYF

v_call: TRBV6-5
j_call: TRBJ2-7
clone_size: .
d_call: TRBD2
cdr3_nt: TGTGCCAGCAGTTACAGGACTAGCTCCTACGAGCAGTACTTC
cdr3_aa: CASSYRTSSYEQYF

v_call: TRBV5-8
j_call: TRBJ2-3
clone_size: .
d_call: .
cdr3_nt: TGTGCCAGCAGACCGCCTAGGTTTTCTAATACGCAGTATTTT
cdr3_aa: CASRPPRFSNTQYF

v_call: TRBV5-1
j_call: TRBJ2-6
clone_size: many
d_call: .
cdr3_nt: TGCGCCAGCAGCCAGGGCCTCATGGGCTCTGGGGCCAACGTCCTGACTTTC
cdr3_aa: CASSQGLMGSGANVLTF

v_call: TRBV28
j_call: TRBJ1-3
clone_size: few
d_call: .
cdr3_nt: TGTGCCAGCAGTCTCCGGACGGGCGACTCTGGAAACACCATATATTTT
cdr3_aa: CASSLRTGDSGNTIYF

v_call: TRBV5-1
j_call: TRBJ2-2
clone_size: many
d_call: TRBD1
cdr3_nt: TGCGCCAGCAGCTTGCGACAGGGAGACACCGGGGAGCTGTTTTTT
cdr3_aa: CASSLRQGDTGELFF

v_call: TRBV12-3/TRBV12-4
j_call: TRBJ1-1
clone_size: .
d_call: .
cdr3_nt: TGTGCCAGCAGTATCAACACTGAAGCTTTCTTT
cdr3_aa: CASSINTEAFF

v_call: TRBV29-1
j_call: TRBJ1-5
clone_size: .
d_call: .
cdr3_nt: TGCAGCGTCCGGTGGGGGGGCTATAATCAGCCCCAGCATTTT
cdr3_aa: CSVRWGGYNQPQHF

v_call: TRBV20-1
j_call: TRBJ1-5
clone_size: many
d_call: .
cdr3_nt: TGCAGTGCTGGGACTTTAGATCAGCCCCAGCATTTT
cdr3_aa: CSAGTLDQPQHF

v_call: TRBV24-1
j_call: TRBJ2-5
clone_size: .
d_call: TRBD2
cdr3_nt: TGTGCCACCAGTGACGGGACTAGCGGGAACGCGGAGACCCAGTACTTC
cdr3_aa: CATSDGTSGNAETQYF

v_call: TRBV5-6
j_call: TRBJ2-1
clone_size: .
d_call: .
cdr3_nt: TGTGCCAGCAGCTCCTTTGGGGTTCAATTACCAGACAATGAGCAGTTCTTC
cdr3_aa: CASSSFGVQLPDNEQFF